This T cell receptor (beta chain) was documented in a study of cytomegalovirus exposure and HLA in healthy donors. The study, taken as a whole, reports: Reported results showed that the classifier diagnosed cytomegalovirus status with high specificity and sensitivity. Three CMV-associated chains proved CMV antigen-specific in vitro. Over 150 TCR beta chains were listed as cytomegalovirus-associated.

About this clone: Its cognate antigen is unknown.

Clones were read by immunoSEQ multiplex PCR, and TCRdb kept only the in-frame ones, dropping some. The data hold 130,000 or so clones, with approximately 90% observed a single time. CDR1 and CDR2 from the germline V gene are SQVTM and ANQGSEA. This CDR3 has 12 residues. V was trimmed by 3 bases and J by 4 bases, leaving 6 bases between them. The sample consisted of PBMCs. The V call is TRBV29-1, the J call TRBJ1-4; a possible D gene is TRBD1 (6 bases). This TCR derives from a woman in her 30s in good health and CMV-seropositive. The CDR3 loop is CSVEDSNEKLFF. CDR3 nucleotide sequence: TGCAGCGTTGAGGACAGTAATGAAAAACTGTTTTTT.